This T cell receptor beta chain was sequenced for a study of cytomegalovirus exposure and HLA in healthy donors. PCR used 60 Vbeta primers and 13 Jbeta primers. Sequenced by immunoSEQ multiplex PCR; TCRdb stores in-frame clones only, minus some. Here the sample spans about 140,000 clones, roughly 80% being singletons. Regarding this clone: Its antigen is undetermined.

Overall study results and limits: A few CMV-associated chains proved CMV antigen-specific in vitro. Analyses of presence/absence relied on an assumption of roughly uniform sequencing depth across donors.

The CDR3 totals 14 residues. V shed 4 bases, J shed 5 bases, and the junction held 7 bases outside the gene matches. The germline V gene has CDR1 SGHRS and CDR2 YFSETQ. Nominally healthy donors provided the samples, though records likely missed some immune exposures. Sequencing was carried out using PBMCs. The clonotype was recovered from a young man in good health and CMV-seronegative. The rearrangement uses TRBV5-1 and TRBJ1-1; 8 bases agree with TRBD1. This chain's CDR3 is CASSPDRVGTEAFF. As DNA, the CDR3 is TGCGCCAGCAGCCCGGACAGGGTGGGAACTGAAGCTTTCTTT.